The rows below give T cell receptor beta chains drawn from one sample of a study of blood T cells in healthy people across ages. MiXCR, applied by TCRdb to the 5' RACE reads, yields one record per CDR3 protein. The repertoire includes around 800,000 distinct CDR3 sequences, roughly 44% of them detected once, and about 19% sits in the top ten. The sequencing sample was made of blood. Receptors were obtained from a man aged 55 to 70 in good health. Both conserved end residues are part of each CDR3. A D gene is named only where the DNA matches it firmly. Not all rows give a size; the values are once, few, many and, for expanded clones, a class.

TRBD1	TRBJ2-5	.	TRBV9	CASSVEGQGAQYF	TGTGCCAGCAGCGTAGAAGGACAGGGGGCCCAGTACTTC
TRBD2	TRBJ2-1	few	TRBV15	CATSRAGTSHINEQFF	TGTGCCACCAGCAGAGCTGGGACTAGCCATATAAATGAGCAGTTCTTC
TRBD1	TRBJ2-7	.	TRBV27	CASSSFGTEIYEQYF	TGTGCCAGCAGCTCCTTCGGGACAGAGATCTACGAGCAGTACTTC
TRBD1	TRBJ1-4	.	TRBV12-3/TRBV12-4	CASSLRTGANEKLFF	TGTGCCAGCAGTTTAAGGACAGGGGCTAATGAAAAACTGTTTTTT
TRBD1	TRBJ2-4	.	TRBV25-1	CASSKTGEANIQYF	TGTGCCAGCAGCAAGACAGGGGAGGCAAACATTCAGTACTTC
TRBD1	TRBJ2-3	.	TRBV13	CASSWGTALGADTQYF	TGTGCCAGCAGCTGGGGGACAGCCCTAGGGGCAGATACGCAGTATTTT
.	TRBJ2-7	.	TRBV13	CASSFRGGGYEQYF	TGTGCCAGCAGCTTCAGGGGAGGGGGCTACGAGCAGTACTTC
TRBD1	TRBJ2-4	few	TRBV5-1	CASSLARQGNIQYF	TGCGCCAGCAGCTTGGCCCGACAGGGAAACATTCAGTACTTC
.	TRBJ2-7	few	TRBV7-2	CASSQRGLSYEQYF	TGTGCCAGCAGCCAGAGGGGTTTATCCTACGAGCAGTACTTC
.	TRBJ2-7	.	TRBV29-1	CSVELSSYEQYF	TGCAGCGTTGAACTTTCCTCCTACGAGCAGTACTTC
.	TRBJ2-1	.	TRBV29-1	CSPRTDSYNEQFF	TGCAGCCCCCGGACAGATTCCTACAATGAGCAGTTCTTC
.	TRBJ2-5	.	TRBV15	CATSRDLRETQYF	TGTGCCACCAGCAGAGATTTGCGAGAGACCCAGTACTTC
TRBD2	TRBJ2-3	.	TRBV6-6	CASSAGLGPDTQYF	TGTGCCAGCAGTGCGGGACTAGGCCCAGATACGCAGTATTTT
.	TRBJ2-5	.	TRBV11-2	CASSFAAAGTQETQYF	TGTGCCAGCAGCTTCGCCGCGGCGGGGACCCAAGAGACCCAGTACTTC
.	TRBJ1-1	.	TRBV9	CASSPYPSEHMGRPTEAFF	TGTGCCAGCAGCCCCTACCCCTCGGAACACATGGGTCGTCCTACTGAAGCTTTCTTT
.	TRBJ1-2	few	TRBV7-8	CASSLGRGGYGYTF	TGTGCCAGCAGCCTCGGACGGGGCGGCTATGGCTACACCTTC
.	TRBJ2-1	.	TRBV7-2	CASSTGRYEQFF	TGTGCCAGCAGCACCGGACGGTATGAGCAGTTCTTC
.	TRBJ2-5	.	TRBV20-1	CSARNRRGKETQYF	TGCAGTGCTAGAAATAGGCGGGGCAAAGAGACCCAGTACTTC
TRBD1	TRBJ2-5	many	TRBV10-3	CAISNGTGGKETQYF	TGTGCCATCAGTAACGGGACAGGGGGAAAAGAGACCCAGTACTTC
.	TRBJ2-2	.	TRBV4-1	CASSPTEAVTGTGELFF	TGCGCCAGCAGCCCCACAGAAGCAGTAACAGGGACCGGGGAGCTGTTTTTT
TRBD2	TRBJ2-3	once	TRBV12-3/TRBV12-4	CASSRASGGFTDAQYF	TGTGCCAGTTCGAGGGCTAGCGGGGGGTTCACAGATGCGCAGTATTTT
.	TRBJ1-5	.	TRBV20-1	CSARKPLGSNQPQHF	TGCAGTGCTAGAAAGCCTCTGGGGAGCAATCAGCCCCAGCATTTT
.	TRBJ1-1	.	TRBV20-1	CSAFRRGEAFF	TGCAGTGCTTTCCGTAGAGGCGAAGCTTTCTTT
.	TRBJ2-1	.	TRBV7-3	CASSYSTISYNEQFF	TGTGCCAGCAGCTACTCTACGATATCCTACAATGAGCAGTTCTTC
.	TRBJ2-7	.	TRBV6-5	CVSSLKASYEQYF	TGTGTCAGCAGCTTGAAGGCGAGCTACGAGCAGTACTTC
.	TRBJ2-7	many	TRBV9	CASSASSGGVYEQYF	TGTGCCAGCAGCGCATCCTCTGGCGGGGTCTACGAGCAGTACTTC
.	TRBJ2-3	.	TRBV7-2	CASSLGGGVTDTQYF	TGTGCCAGCAGCTTAGGGGGTGGAGTAACAGATACGCAGTATTTT
TRBD1	TRBJ2-7	.	TRBV29-1	CSVEGTGTGSYEQYF	TGCAGCGTTGAAGGAACCGGGACAGGGTCCTACGAGCAGTACTTC
.	TRBJ2-7	.	TRBV15	CATSRKEVGEQYF	TGTGCCACCAGCAGAAAAGAGGTGGGCGAGCAGTACTTC
.	TRBJ2-7	.	TRBV7-2	CASSLEGSDGEQYF	TGTGCCAGCAGCTTAGAGGGGTCGGATGGCGAGCAGTACTTC
.	TRBJ1-2	.	TRBV28	CASSTPSGSYGYTF	TGTGCCAGCAGTACCCCATCGGGCAGCTATGGCTACACCTTC
.	TRBJ1-6	.	TRBV4-3	CASSQDLKGYSPLHF	TGCGCCAGCAGCCAAGATCTGAAGGGTTATTCACCCCTCCACTTT
.	TRBJ2-5	.	TRBV3-1	CASSQGLTAGKQETQYF	TGTGCCAGCAGCCAAGGGTTGACGGCTGGAAAACAAGAGACCCAGTACTTC
.	TRBJ2-4	.	TRBV24-1	CATNHEAYKNIQYF	TGTGCCACCAACCACGAGGCCTACAAAAACATTCAGTACTTC
TRBD2	TRBJ2-5	.	TRBV20-1	CSASTSGGLSETQYF	TGCAGTGCTTCCACTAGCGGGGGCCTCAGTGAGACCCAGTACTTC
.	TRBJ2-7	.	TRBV4-1	CASSQVIGGGYEQYF	TGCGCCAGCAGCCAAGTTATCGGGGGCGGCTACGAGCAGTACTTC
.	TRBJ2-7	.	TRBV6-2/TRBV6-3	CASRHRDLSYEQYF	TGTGCCAGCAGACACCGGGACCTCTCCTACGAGCAGTACTTC
.	TRBJ2-6	few	TRBV3-1	CASSRAGAGVRNSSGANVLTF	TGTGCCAGCAGCCGAGCGGGCGCGGGCGTCAGAAATAGCTCTGGGGCCAACGTCCTGACTTTC
.	TRBJ2-5	few	TRBV29-1	CSVGDRVTQETQYF	TGCAGCGTCGGGGACCGAGTGACGCAAGAGACCCAGTACTTC
TRBD2	TRBJ2-7	.	TRBV28	CASSKPRGGGSSYEQYF	TGTGCCAGCAGTAAACCTCGCGGGGGGGGCTCCTCCTACGAGCAGTACTTC
.	TRBJ2-5	few	TRBV10-3	CAISDRPGTPLAQYF	TGTGCCATCAGTGACCGTCCCGGGACACCTTTGGCCCAGTACTTC
.	TRBJ2-1	.	TRBV20-1	CSARETARGEQFF	TGCAGTGCTAGAGAAACAGCAAGGGGTGAGCAGTTCTTC
.	TRBJ2-7	once	TRBV4-2	CASSQGEGDYEQYF	TGTGCCAGCAGCCAAGGGGAAGGGGACTACGAGCAGTACTTC
TRBD1	TRBJ2-2	.	TRBV5-1	CASSWRQGATGELFF	TGCGCCAGCAGCTGGCGACAGGGTGCCACCGGGGAGCTGTTTTTT
.	TRBJ2-7	.	TRBV7-2	CACSFTGTDSYEQYF	TGTGCCTGCAGCTTTACCGGAACAGACTCCTACGAGCAGTACTTC
TRBD1	TRBJ1-2	.	TRBV7-2	CASSLEQGLGGYTF	TGTGCCAGCAGCTTAGAACAGGGGCTAGGAGGCTACACCTTC
.	TRBJ1-2	.	TRBV11-2	CASSDANYGYTF	TGTGCCAGCAGCGATGCTAACTATGGCTACACCTTC
.	TRBJ2-3	few	TRBV29-1	CSVEESTDTQYF	TGCAGCGTTGAGGAGTCCACAGATACGCAGTATTTT
TRBD1	TRBJ1-1	.	TRBV7-2	CASSKRAGGSNTEAFF	TGTGCCAGCAGCAAGCGGGCAGGGGGATCGAACACTGAAGCTTTCTTT
TRBD1	TRBJ2-7	few	TRBV3-1	CASSRQGATYEQYF	TGTGCCAGCAGCCGACAGGGGGCTACTTACGAGCAGTACTTC
.	TRBJ1-1	few	TRBV7-2	CASGLQGLWGEAFF	TGTGCCAGCGGGCTACAGGGCTTATGGGGTGAAGCTTTCTTT
TRBD2	TRBJ2-2	once	TRBV28	CASKNGGRNTGELFF	TGTGCCAGCAAAAACGGGGGGAGGAACACCGGGGAGCTGTTTTTT
TRBD1	TRBJ1-6	.	TRBV20-1	CSVVLLTGTGMNSPLHF	TGCAGTGTTGTATTACTTACCGGGACAGGGATGAATTCACCCCTCCACTTT
TRBD1	TRBJ2-3	once	TRBV18	CASSLPDRGKDTQYF	TGTGCCAGCTCACTGCCGGACAGGGGGAAGGATACGCAGTATTTT